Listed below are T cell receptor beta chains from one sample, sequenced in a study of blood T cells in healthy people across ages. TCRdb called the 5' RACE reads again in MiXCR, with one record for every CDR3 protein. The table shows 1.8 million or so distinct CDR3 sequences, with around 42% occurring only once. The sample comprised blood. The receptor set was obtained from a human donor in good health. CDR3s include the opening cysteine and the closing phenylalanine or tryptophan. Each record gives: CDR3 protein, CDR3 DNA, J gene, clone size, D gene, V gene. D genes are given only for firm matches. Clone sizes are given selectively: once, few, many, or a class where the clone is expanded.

CDR3: CASSLEGTVNTEAFF; DNA: TGTGCCAGCAGCTTAGAAGGGACAGTCAACACTGAAGCTTTCTTT; J: TRBJ1-1; size: -; D: TRBD1; V: TRBV11-3
CDR3: CSAIGSGEQFF; DNA: TGCAGTGCTATCGGAAGTGGTGAGCAGTTCTTC; J: TRBJ2-1; size: -; D: -; V: TRBV20-1
CDR3: CASGLGATQETQYF; DNA: TGTGCTAGTGGTTTGGGGGCTACACAAGAGACCCAGTACTTC; J: TRBJ2-5; size: -; D: -; V: TRBV12-5
CDR3: CSVAGVGVETQYF; DNA: TGCAGCGTTGCAGGGGTCGGGGTGGAGACCCAGTACTTC; J: TRBJ2-5; size: -; D: -; V: TRBV29-1
CDR3: CASSSPTGAPCEQYF; DNA: TGTGCCAGCAGCTCCCCGACAGGGGCCCCCTGCGAGCAGTACTTC; J: TRBJ2-7; size: -; D: TRBD1; V: TRBV7-9
CDR3: CASSPRLAGGPIEQFF; DNA: TGTGCCAGCAGCCCCCGACTAGCGGGGGGGCCCATTGAGCAGTTCTTC; J: TRBJ2-1; size: few; D: TRBD2; V: TRBV7-2
CDR3: CSSRTSGGRDTQYF; DNA: TGCAGTTCGAGGACTAGCGGGGGAAGGGATACGCAGTATTTT; J: TRBJ2-3; size: few; D: TRBD2; V: TRBV20-1
CDR3: CASSPDRGYQPQHF; DNA: TGTGCCAGCTCACCCGACAGGGGTTATCAGCCCCAGCATTTT; J: TRBJ1-5; size: few; D: TRBD1; V: TRBV18
CDR3: CASKVGGQQPQHF; DNA: TGTGCCAGCAAAGTTGGAGGGCAGCAGCCCCAGCATTTT; J: TRBJ1-5; size: few; D: -; V: TRBV6-6
CDR3: CATSDVGSQETQYF; DNA: TGTGCCACCAGTGATGTCGGGTCCCAAGAGACCCAGTACTTC; J: TRBJ2-5; size: -; D: -; V: TRBV24-1
CDR3: CASSPIGSTNEKLFF; DNA: TGTGCCAGCAGTCCCATCGGGTCCACTAATGAAAAACTGTTTTTT; J: TRBJ1-4; size: -; D: -; V: TRBV12-3/TRBV12-4
CDR3: CASRERALTNTQYF; DNA: TGCGCCAGCAGGGAGCGGGCACTCACAAATACGCAGTATTTT; J: TRBJ2-3; size: once; D: -; V: TRBV4-1
CDR3: CASSSGGRGDTQYF; DNA: TGTGCCAGCAGCTCGGGGGGGCGGGGAGATACGCAGTATTTT; J: TRBJ2-3; size: few; D: TRBD2; V: TRBV7-2
CDR3: CASRGQGVETQFF; DNA: TGTGCCAGCAGGGGACAGGGAGTCGAGACCCAGTTCTTC; J: TRBJ2-1; size: few; D: TRBD1; V: TRBV6-2/TRBV6-3
CDR3: CASSQGIGGGYGYTF; DNA: TGTGCCAGCAGTCAAGGGATTGGGGGCGGGTATGGCTACACCTTC; J: TRBJ1-2; size: -; D: -; V: TRBV6-6